Below, 30 T cell receptor beta chains from the same sample are listed, as sequenced in a study of blood T cell repertoires in COVID-19. Produced via immunoSEQ multiplex PCR; TCRdb's table is partial and in-frame only. In the table there are 96,000 or so clones, 85% to 95% of which are singletons. Input material: peripheral blood. The receptor source for this set is a man between 60 and 75 years old with acute or convalescent COVID-19.

The gene calls are TRBV5-8 and TRBJ1-1; D is unclear. This CDR3 comprises 13 residues. Germline assignment: CDR1 SGHTS and CDR2 YDEGEE. V shed 2 bases and J shed 7 bases, with 12 bases lying between them. The CDR3 spells CASSLGGRNEAFF. The CDR3 region has the DNA TGTGCCAGCAGCTTAGGAGGCAGGAATGAAGCTTTCTTT.

V usage is TRBV4-1 and J usage is TRBJ1-2; D possibly corresponds to TRBD1 (5 bases). Trimming removed 0 bases at V and 0 bases at J, with 14 bases between. Germline CDR1 is MGHRA and CDR2 is YSYEKL. This CDR3 comprises 17 residues. CDR3 nucleotides: TGCGCCAGCAGCCAAGACATGGGGGGGATCACTAACTATGGCTACACCTTC. This gives the protein CASSQDMGGITNYGYTF.

The CDR3 nucleotides read TGTGCCAGCAGCCCGAACAGGGGCCCTTATGGCTACACCTTC. Protein product: CASSPNRGPYGYTF. This chain connects TRBV11-3 to TRBJ1-2; 7 bases fit TRBD1. V dropped 5 bases and J dropped 5; count of bases not matched to a gene: 8. The CDR3 runs 14 residues. In germline, CDR1 is SGHNT, CDR2 YENEEA.

V usage is TRBV7-9 and J usage is TRBJ1-2; 7 positions match TRBD1. V gave up 1 base and J gave up 4 bases; unmatched junction bases: 6. Germline V gives CDR1 SEHNR, CDR2 FQNEAQ (reference sequence). The CDR3 is made up of 15 amino acids. Here the CDR3 reads CASSLGDREVYGYTF. CDR3 coding DNA: TGTGCCAGCAGCTTAGGTGACAGGGAAGTCTATGGCTACACCTTC.

The chain recombines TRBV7-8 with TRBJ1-1; D is perhaps TRBD1 (6 bases). V lost 5 bases and J lost 6, with 19 bases in between. The germline V gene has CDR1 SGHVS and CDR2 FQNEAQ. The CDR3 loop spans 15 amino acids. The CDR3 loop is CASSPRTALGPEAFF. The CDR3 DNA sequence: TGTGCCAGCAGCCCTAGGACAGCTTTAGGCCCTGAAGCTTTCTTT.

This rearrangement joins TRBV6-5 to TRBJ2-5; the match to TRBD2 covers 13 bases. The germline gives CDR1 MNHEY, CDR2 SVGAGI. This CDR3 has 15 amino acids. Germline trimming cut 5 bases from V and 2 bases from J; bases unmatched to any gene: 2. The CDR3 nucleotides are TGTGCCAGCAGTAAACTAGCGGGAGGGCAAGAGACCCAGTACTTC. This sequence encodes CASSKLAGGQETQYF.

The chain uses TRBV7-8 and TRBJ2-3, with 8 positions matching TRBD2. Unmatched junction bases numbered 9, after V lost 0 bases and J lost 4 bases. CDR1 SGHVS and CDR2 FQNEAQ come from the germline V gene. There are 17 residues in the CDR3. The CDR3 loop is CASSLALAGYGADTQYF. The CDR3 region has the DNA TGTGCCAGCAGCTTAGCATTAGCGGGATATGGTGCAGATACGCAGTATTTT. Using reference TRBV7-8 and TRBJ2-3 for the parts outside the CDR3, the full variable domain is GAGVSQSPRYKVAKRGQDVALRCDPISGHVSLFWYQQALGQGPEFLTYFQNEAQLDKSGLPSDRFFAERPEGSVSTLKIQRTQQEDSAVYLCASSLALAGYGADTQYFGPGTRLTVL.

This clone appeared once. This chain links TRBV5-1 with TRBJ2-1, with 13 bases identical to TRBD2. This CDR3 has 16 residues. Germline CDR1 reads SGHRS; CDR2 reads YFSETQ. V lost 4 bases and J lost 2; bases outside the gene matches: 3. This CDR3 reads CASSKGTSGTYNEQFF. The CDR3 bases are TGCGCCAGCAGCAAAGGGACTAGCGGGACCTACAATGAGCAGTTCTTC.

The chain uses TRBV27 and TRBJ2-7; 7 nucleotides line up with TRBD1. Germline V gives CDR1 MNHEY, CDR2 SMNVEV (reference sequence). The CDR3 is 15 amino acids. V shed 6 bases and J 2 bases; nucleotides not matched to a gene: 10. The CDR3 reads CASSRPGTETYEQYF. The CDR3 coding sequence is TGTGCCAGCAGCCGCCCCGGGACAGAAACCTACGAGCAGTACTTC.

This rearrangement joins TRBV6-1 to TRBJ1-4, with 10 bases lining up with TRBD1. From germline, CDR1 is MNHNS and CDR2 SASEGT. This CDR3 is built from 17 residues. V gave up 3 bases and J gave up 4 bases; unmatched junction bases: 8. The CDR3 DNA follows: TGTGCCAGCAGTGACCGACAGGGGGCCGAGATTAATGAAAAACTGTTTTTT. It translates to CASSDRQGAEINEKLFF.

This clone was picked up a small number of times. This rearrangement joins TRBV6-4 to TRBJ2-1, with TRBD2 identical over 8 bases. Germline assignment: CDR1 MRHNA and CDR2 SNTAGT. This CDR3 has 13 residues. Trimming took 5 bases from V and 9 from J; bases not matched to a gene: 6. Written as DNA, the CDR3 is TGTGCCAGCAGTTTCGGACTAGCTAGTGAGCAGTTCTTC. Its translation is CASSFGLASEQFF.

The chain recombines TRBV30 with TRBJ1-3; 9 bases match TRBD1. Germline lookup yields CDR1 GTSNPN and CDR2 SVGIG (reference sequence). The CDR3 consists of 16 residues. Germline trimming cut 2 bases from V and 2 bases from J; bases unmatched to any gene: 7. CDR3 DNA: TGTGCCTGGAGTTTTAACCGGGACAGGGCTGGAAACACCATATATTTT. This encodes CAWSFNRDRAGNTIYF.

This sequence joins TRBV11-3 and TRBJ1-4; D is uncertain. This CDR3 comprises 11 residues. Germline lookup yields CDR1 SGHNT and CDR2 YENEEA. V lost 4 bases to trimming and J lost 13 bases, with 10 bases between them. CDR3 region: CASSSREGLFF. The DNA of the CDR3 is TGTGCCAGCAGCTCAAGGGAGGGACTGTTTTTT.

The rearrangement links TRBV4-2 to TRBJ1-2; D call uncertain. The V and J ends lost 0 bases and 8 bases respectively, with 16 bases between them. This CDR3 contains 15 residues. Germline V CDR1 and CDR2: LGHNA, YNFKEQ. DNA for the CDR3: TGTGCCAGCAGCCAAGAGAGGATTCCGAGGGAGGGCTACACCTTC. It translates to CASSQERIPREGYTF.

The chain is built from TRBV5-5 and TRBJ1-1; D is perhaps TRBD1 (6 bases). Germline CDR1 is SGHKS and CDR2 is YYEKEE (reference sequence). Trimming cost V 4 bases and J 2 bases, with 9 bases left between them. This CDR3 has 13 residues. In DNA, the CDR3 is TGTGCCAGCAGCGGGGGACAAAACACTGAAGCTTTCTTT. This gives the protein CASSGGQNTEAFF.

The chain links TRBV5-1 to TRBJ2-3; no clear D. This CDR3 spans 12 amino acids. Germline values: CDR1 SGHRS, CDR2 YFSETQ. The germline V and J ends were trimmed by 4 bases and 6 bases, with 9 bases remaining between them. CDR3 nucleotide sequence: TGCGCCAGCAGCGCTACTTCCGATACGCAGTATTTT. This encodes CASSATSDTQYF.

The chain recombines TRBV5-1 with TRBJ2-1; 8 positions match TRBD2. The V segment lost 0 bases and the J segment 2 bases; nucleotides outside the gene matches: 7. Germline assignment: CDR1 SGHRS and CDR2 YFSETQ. CDR3 length: 17 amino acids. This CDR3 is CASSLGSSGPPYNEQFF. The CDR3 DNA is TGCGCCAGCAGCTTGGGTTCTAGCGGGCCACCCTACAATGAGCAGTTCTTC. Supplemented by reference TRBV5-1 and TRBJ2-1, the full variable domain reads KAGVTQTPRYLIKTRGQQVTLSCSPISGHRSVSWYQQTPGQGLQFLFEYFSETQRNKGNFPGRFSGRQFSNSRSEMNVSTLELGDSALYLCASSLGSSGPPYNEQFFGPGTRLTVL.

This chain uses TRBV29-1 with TRBJ1-1, with TRBD1 identical over 7 bases. The CDR3 is 13 residues long. Germline V CDR1 and CDR2: SQVTM, ANQGSEA. Trimming at V came to 6 bases and at J to 0 bases, leaving 4 bases not matched to a gene. Here the CDR3 reads CSVQGLMNTEAFF. CDR3 coding DNA: TGCAGCGTACAGGGGTTGATGAACACTGAAGCTTTCTTT.

There are a few counts of this clone. The V and J genes are TRBV7-2 and TRBJ2-1; D gene unclear. Trimming removed 1 base from V and 5 bases from J, with 6 bases in between. CDR1 and CDR2 (germline): SGHTA, FQGNSA. The length of the CDR3 is 13 residues. DNA for the CDR3: TGTGCCAGCAGCTTAGGGCCGAACAATGAGCAGTTCTTC. It is translated as CASSLGPNNEQFF.

The V gene is TRBV5-8, the J gene TRBJ2-7, with 9 positions matching TRBD1. The ends lost 2 bases at V and 9 bases at J; junction bases unmatched: 3. This CDR3 is built from 12 residues. In germline, CDR1 is SGHTS, CDR2 YDEGEE. CDR3 region: CASSFGQGLQYF. For the CDR3, the DNA is TGTGCCAGCAGCTTTGGACAGGGGCTGCAGTACTTC.

V and J are TRBV19 and TRBJ1-1; D remains unclear. CDR1 LNHDA and CDR2 SQIVND come from the germline V gene (reference sequence). V dropped 2 bases and J dropped 0 bases, with 10 bases sitting between them. The CDR3 has 15 residues. Written as DNA, the CDR3 is TGTGCCAGTAGTATACTTCCCAACATGAACACTGAAGCTTTCTTT. Its translation: CASSILPNMNTEAFF.

The rearrangement joins TRBV6-5 to TRBJ1-4; 8 positions match TRBD1. The ends lost 7 bases at V and 7 bases at J; junction bases unmatched: 11. This CDR3 is built from 15 residues. Germline CDR1 is MNHEY and CDR2 is SVGAGI. CDR3 loop: CASTGTGEGREKLFF. CDR3 coding DNA: TGTGCCAGCACCGGGACAGGAGAAGGTCGTGAAAAACTGTTTTTT.

The chain links TRBV5-5 to TRBJ1-2, with a tentative D call TRBD1 (5 bases). The CDR3 consists of 15 residues. Per germline, CDR1 SGHKS and CDR2 YYEKEE (reference sequence). Trimming pared 0 bases from V and 4 bases from J, leaving 13 bases between. The chain's CDR3 is CASSLGDRKSYGYTF. The CDR3 DNA follows: TGTGCCAGCAGCTTGGGAGACAGAAAGTCCTATGGCTACACCTTC. Full variable domain (outside the CDR3, taken from reference TRBV5-5 and TRBJ1-2): DAGVTQSPTHLIKTRGQQVTLRCSPISGHKSVSWYQQVLGQGPQFIFQYYEKEERGRGNFPDRFSARQFPNYSSELNVNALLLGDSALYLCASSLGDRKSYGYTFGSGTRLTVV.

This clone was observed a handful of times. This rearrangement joins TRBV28 to TRBJ1-5; D perhaps matches TRBD1 (5 bases). The CDR3 length is 15 residues. V lost 9 bases and J 0 bases, leaving 15 bases between the germline ends. Germline V CDR1 and CDR2: MDHEN, SYDVKM. The DNA of the CDR3 is TGTGCCAGTTCGTCACAGGTCTATAGCAATCAGCCCCAGCATTTT. This codes for CASSSQVYSNQPQHF.

The rearrangement joins TRBV5-4 to TRBJ2-7, with D possibly being TRBD1 (6 bases). The CDR3 runs to 15 residues. V was pared by 3 bases and J by 2 bases, with 15 bases between. Looked up from germline, CDR1 is SGHNT and CDR2 is YYREEE (reference sequence). This CDR3 reads CASSSLTDRPYEQYF. CDR3 nucleotides: TGTGCCAGCAGCTCCCTCACGGACAGACCCTACGAGCAGTACTTC.

V and J are TRBV11-3 and TRBJ2-3; 7 bases map to TRBD2. Germline CDR1 is SGHNT and CDR2 is YENEEA. Germline trimming cut 3 bases from V and 0 bases from J; bases unmatched to any gene: 3. This CDR3 has 15 amino acids. CDR3 sequence reads: CASSFDSGSTDTQYF. DNA for the CDR3: TGTGCCAGCAGCTTTGATAGCGGGAGCACAGATACGCAGTATTTT.

The V gene is TRBV10-1, the J gene TRBJ2-2; the match to TRBD2 covers 7 bases. Germline-derived CDR1 and CDR2 are WNHNN and SYGVQD (reference sequence). The CDR3 has 14 amino acids. The junction had 4 bases not matched to a gene; V was cut back by 8 bases and J by 1 base. The DNA of the CDR3 is TGCGCCAGCGGCCTAGCGGAGAACACCGGGGAGCTGTTTTTT. Its translation: CASGLAENTGELFF.

V is TRBV3-1 (or the pseudogene TRBV3-2) and J is TRBJ2-1; TRBD1 matches 7 bases. The CDR3 length is 17 residues. Germline V gene lookup returns CDR1 LGHDT and CDR2 YNNKEL (reference sequence). Trimming at V came to 4 bases and at J to 0 bases, leaving 9 bases not matched to a gene. In DNA form, the CDR3 reads TGTGCCAGCAGCCGGCGACAGGGAAGCTCCTCCTACAATGAGCAGTTCTTC. Protein product: CASSRRQGSSSYNEQFF.

This sequence joins TRBV21-1 and TRBJ1-5; the tabulated D call, TRBD1, remains unverified against the DNA. TRBV21-1 is labeled a pseudogene. The CDR3 spans 19 residues. CDR3 DNA sequence: TGTGCCAGCAGCAGGCCCCGGGACAGGGGGGATTATAGCAATCAGCCCCAGCATTTT. Translation: CASSRPRDRGDYSNQPQHF.

This chain joins TRBV5-6 and TRBJ2-7, with a weak D call TRBD2 (5 bases). Trimming cost V 0 bases and J 6 bases, with 10 bases left between them. There are 13 residues in the CDR3. Germline V gene data show CDR1 as SGHDT and CDR2 as YYEEEE. CDR3 coding DNA: TGTGCCAGCAGCTTGGACACAGCGGTCGAGCAGTACTTC. Its protein product is CASSLDTAVEQYF.